Reported below is one T cell receptor beta chain. Its antigen is not known. The data belong to a study of cytomegalovirus exposure and HLA in healthy donors. CDR1 and CDR2 from the germline V gene are SGHNT and YYREEE (reference sequence). V shed 5 bases and J shed 0 bases, with 9 bases lying between them. The CDR3 spans 14 residues. The PCR made use of 60 Vbeta and 13 Jbeta primers. TCRdb keeps only in-frame clones here, not all; method: immunoSEQ multiplex PCR. The data contain 210,000 or so clones, less than 85% of them singletons. General study points: What a later analysis showed was that several of the most significant clusters appeared linked to common viral pathogens. An assumption of roughly uniform sequencing depth across donors underlay the presence/absence analyses. Some V segments, including TRBV6-2 and TRBV6-3, were excluded as indistinguishable.

Material for sequencing was PBMCs. The chain couples TRBV5-4 to TRBJ1-3; D might be TRBD1 (6 bases). This TCR derives from a man aged 18 to 30 in good health and CMV-seronegative. CDR3 loop: CASRDRTSGNTIYF. CDR3 coding DNA: TGTGCCAGCAGAGACAGGACCTCTGGAAACACCATATATTTT.